This is a list of T cell receptor beta chains from one sample in a study of blood T cell repertoires in COVID-19. Here immunoSEQ multiplex PCR was the method, and the copy in TCRdb shows in-frame clones only, minus some. This table has 310,000 or so clones, 87% appearing once. Source material: PBMCs or T cells enriched from blood (not recorded which). All receptors come from a woman under 40 who had recovered from COVID-19. The CDR3 runs from the conserved cysteine through the conserved F or W. The D gene is left open where the match is weak. Only some rows state a clone size, as once, few, many or a class for expanded clones.

V gene	J gene	D gene	clone size	CDR3 DNA	CDR3 protein
TRBV3-1/TRBV3-2	TRBJ1-5	TRBD1	once	TGTGCCAGCAGCCCAGGACAGGCCAATCAGCCCCAGCATTTT	CASSPGQANQPQHF
TRBV2	TRBJ1-3	TRBD1	NA	TGTGCCAGCAGCCGCGACAGGGGGCATGGAAACACCATATATTTT	CASSRDRGHGNTIYF
TRBV5-4	TRBJ1-1	TRBD1	once	TGTGCCAGCAGCTGGGGCGTACAGGGGGCTGTCACTGAAGCTTTCTTT	CASSWGVQGAVTEAFF
TRBV4-1	TRBJ2-7	TRBD2	NA	TGCGCCAGCAGCCAAGAACAAGCAGGACTAGCGGGGCTTACTTGGGAGCAGTACTTC	CASSQEQAGLAGLTWEQYF
TRBV6-4	TRBJ1-5	NA	once	TGTGCCAGCAGTGACTCGTTCGGGGTCAATCAGCCCCAGCATTTT	CASSDSFGVNQPQHF
TRBV5-1	TRBJ1-3	NA	NA	TGCGCCAGCAGCTCGGGTTGGACTCTTAAGGAAAACACCATATATTTT	CASSSGWTLKENTIYF
TRBV7-2	TRBJ2-3	NA	NA	TGTGCCAGCAGCTTTAGTATCGCGGATACGCAGTATTTT	CASSFSIADTQYF
TRBV6-4	TRBJ2-2	TRBD2	NA	TGTGCCAGCAGTGACTGGGGGGGATACGGGGAGCTGTTTTTT	CASSDWGGYGELFF
TRBV6-5	TRBJ1-2	TRBD1	NA	TGTGCCAGCAGCCGGGGACAGGAGAGCTACACCTTC	CASSRGQESYTF
TRBV5-1	TRBJ2-2	TRBD1	NA	TGCGCCAGCAGCGGTGGGACAGGGGTTTGGACCGGGGAGCTGTTTTTT	CASSGGTGVWTGELFF
TRBV7-2	TRBJ1-6	NA	NA	TGTGCCAGCAGCTTAGCGGCAGGTTATAATTCACCCCTCCACTTT	CASSLAAGYNSPLHF
TRBV12-5	TRBJ2-7	NA	NA	TGTGCTAGTGGTTTAGGGGACTTTCTCTACGAGCAGTACTTC	CASGLGDFLYEQYF
TRBV6-5	TRBJ2-7	NA	once	TGTGCCAGCAGCCAGTTATGGGGCAGTCCCCCCGAGCAGTACTTC	CASSQLWGSPPEQYF
TRBV29-1	TRBJ1-1	NA	NA	TGCAGCGCTACAGTCTCGAACACTGAAGCTTTCTTT	CSATVSNTEAFF
TRBV29-1	TRBJ1-2	TRBD1	NA	TGCAGCGTTGGAGGAGGGGGCGTAAACTATGGCTACACCTTC	CSVGGGGVNYGYTF
TRBV4-1	TRBJ1-2	TRBD1	NA	TGCGCCAGCAGCCAAGATCCCGGGACAGGGAATGGCTACACCTTC	CASSQDPGTGNGYTF
TRBV20-1	TRBJ2-7	NA	NA	TGCAGTGCTAGTGGGCCGAGGGCCTACGAGCAGTACTTC	CSASGPRAYEQYF
TRBV9	TRBJ2-3	NA	NA	TGTGCCAGCAGCCCCGGGACTTCACTTAGCACAGATACGCAGTATTTT	CASSPGTSLSTDTQYF
TRBV27	TRBJ1-4	NA	NA	TGTGCCAGCAGAAGCGATACAGGGCGGAAACTGTTTTTT	CASRSDTGRKLFF
TRBV30	TRBJ1-4	TRBD1	NA	TGTGCCTGGGGAGGAGGGACAGGAGCTGAAAAACTGTTTTTT	CAWGGGTGAEKLFF
TRBV5-4	TRBJ1-4	TRBD1	once	TGTGCCAGCAGCTTGGGCAGGGGGCAGACTAATGAAAAACTGTTTTTT	CASSLGRGQTNEKLFF
TRBV30	TRBJ1-4	NA	NA	TGTGCCTGGAGTGTACCGGGAAAACTGTTTTTT	CAWSVPGKLFF
TRBV4-2	TRBJ2-1	NA	once	TGTGCCAGCAGCCAAGAGTGGGGACTTTTGGCGGGATCCTACAATGAGCAGTTCTTC	CASSQEWGLLAGSYNEQFF
TRBV5-8	TRBJ2-3	NA	NA	TGTGCCAGCAGCTTATCCACGGGTCGTACAAATACGCAGTATTTT	CASSLSTGRTNTQYF
TRBV24-1	TRBJ1-1	NA	NA	TGTGCCACCAGTGACCCCCGGTCCCCTGAAGCTTTCTTT	CATSDPRSPEAFF